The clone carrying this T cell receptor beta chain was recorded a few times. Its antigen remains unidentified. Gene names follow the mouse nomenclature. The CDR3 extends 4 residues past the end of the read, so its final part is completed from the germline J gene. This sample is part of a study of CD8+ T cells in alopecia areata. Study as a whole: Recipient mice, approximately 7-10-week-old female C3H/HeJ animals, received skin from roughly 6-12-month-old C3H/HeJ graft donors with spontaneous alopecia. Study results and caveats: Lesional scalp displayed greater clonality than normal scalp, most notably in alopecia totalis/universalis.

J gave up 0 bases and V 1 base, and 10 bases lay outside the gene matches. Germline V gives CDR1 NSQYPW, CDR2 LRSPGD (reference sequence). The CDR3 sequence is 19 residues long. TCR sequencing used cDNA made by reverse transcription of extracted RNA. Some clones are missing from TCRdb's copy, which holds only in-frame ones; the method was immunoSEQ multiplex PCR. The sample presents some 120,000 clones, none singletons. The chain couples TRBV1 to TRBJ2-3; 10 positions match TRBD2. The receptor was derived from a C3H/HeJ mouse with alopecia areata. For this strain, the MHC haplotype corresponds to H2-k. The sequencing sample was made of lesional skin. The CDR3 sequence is CTCSAVGGLGPLSAETLYF. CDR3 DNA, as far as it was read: TGCACCTGCAGTGCAGTTGGGGGACTGGGGCCGCTTAGTGCAGAA. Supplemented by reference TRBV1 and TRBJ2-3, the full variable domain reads VTLLEQNPRWRLVPRGQAVNLRCILKNSQYPWMSWYQQDLQKQLQWLFTLRSPGDKEVKSLPGADYLATRVTDTELRLQVANMSQGRTLYCTCSAVGGLGPLSAETLYFGSGTRLTVL.